This T cell receptor beta chain was sequenced for a study of spatial heterogeneity in lung cancer. Every individual TCR cDNA molecule carried its own unique molecular identifier, which allowed correction of PCR and sequencing errors. TCRdb redid the calling of the 5' RACE reads with MiXCR, one entry per CDR3 protein. Of around 6,000 distinct CDR3 sequences in the sample, more than 13% were seen once. This clonotype was counted a single time. Its target is unknown. In this CDR3 the conserved last residue, phenylalanine or tryptophan, is missing, so a read error is likely. It is unclear where the CDR3 begins or ends on the DNA, so no DNA is shown, and the CDR3 is as TCRdb lists it. Since it is a stray read in a library aimed at alpha chains, this beta chain has a size that is not meaningful. Study conclusions and caveats: Expanded TCRs that were ubiquitous or regional had counts tracking ubiquitous and regional nonsynonymous mutations, respectively. Mutation counts in tumors were tracked by counts of expanded intratumoral alpha and beta TCRs.

The CDR3 contains 9 residues when both ends are counted. Stated time point: sample taken at primary tumor resection. Donors were 55 to 75 untreated early-stage non-small cell lung cancer patients. Unsorted tumor, nontumor lung tissue or cryopreserved PBMC supplied the whole RNA. The rearrangement uses TRBV21-1 and TRBJ2-7. TRBV21-1 is a documented pseudogene. This receptor was taken from a male donor with early-stage non-small cell lung cancer. The input for sequencing was lung tumor tissue, taken at surgery. CDR3 residues: CASSKRRED.